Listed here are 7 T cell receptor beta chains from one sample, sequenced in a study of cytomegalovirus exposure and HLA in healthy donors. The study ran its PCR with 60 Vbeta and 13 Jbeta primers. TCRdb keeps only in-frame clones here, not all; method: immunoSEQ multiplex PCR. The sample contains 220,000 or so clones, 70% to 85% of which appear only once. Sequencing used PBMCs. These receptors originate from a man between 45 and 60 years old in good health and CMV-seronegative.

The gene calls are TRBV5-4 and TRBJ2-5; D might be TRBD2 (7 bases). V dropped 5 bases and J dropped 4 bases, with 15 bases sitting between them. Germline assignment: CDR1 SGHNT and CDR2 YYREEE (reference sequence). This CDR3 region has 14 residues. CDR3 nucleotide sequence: TGTGCCAGCAGTCCGACGGGGGGCTCAGAGACCCAGTACTTC. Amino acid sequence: CASSPTGGSETQYF.

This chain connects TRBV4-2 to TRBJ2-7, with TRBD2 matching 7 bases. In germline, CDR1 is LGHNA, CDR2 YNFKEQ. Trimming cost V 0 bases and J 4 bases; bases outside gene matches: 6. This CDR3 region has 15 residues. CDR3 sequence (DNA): TGTGCCAGCAGCCAAGAACGCGGGAGTGGATACGAGCAGTACTTC. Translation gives CASSQERGSGYEQYF.

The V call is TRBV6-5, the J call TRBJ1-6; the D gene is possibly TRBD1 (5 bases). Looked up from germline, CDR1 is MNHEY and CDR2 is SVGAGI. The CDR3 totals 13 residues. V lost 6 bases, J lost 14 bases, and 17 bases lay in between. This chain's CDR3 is CASSRQPSLALHF. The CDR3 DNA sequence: TGTGCCAGCAGCAGACAGCCTTCTTTGGCCCTCCACTTT.

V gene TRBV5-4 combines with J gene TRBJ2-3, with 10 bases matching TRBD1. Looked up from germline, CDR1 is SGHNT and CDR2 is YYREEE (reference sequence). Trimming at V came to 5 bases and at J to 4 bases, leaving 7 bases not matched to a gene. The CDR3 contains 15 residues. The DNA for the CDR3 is TGTGCCAGCAGAAAGGGACAGGGGAGCCCAGATACGCAGTATTTT. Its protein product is CASRKGQGSPDTQYF.

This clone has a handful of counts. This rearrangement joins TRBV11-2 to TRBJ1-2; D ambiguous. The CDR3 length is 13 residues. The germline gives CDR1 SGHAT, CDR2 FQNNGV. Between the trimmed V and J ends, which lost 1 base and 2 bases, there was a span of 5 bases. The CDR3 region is CASSLAVNYGYTF. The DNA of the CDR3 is TGTGCCAGCAGCTTAGCAGTAAACTATGGCTACACCTTC.

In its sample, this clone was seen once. The chain's CDR3 is CASRQGLSYEQYF. CDR3 DNA sequence: TGTGCCAGTCGACAGGGGTTGTCCTACGAGCAGTACTTC. The chain carries TRBV27 and TRBJ2-7, with 8 positions matching TRBD1. CDR1 MNHEY and CDR2 SMNVEV come from the germline V gene (reference sequence). Germline trimming cut 9 bases from V and 1 base from J; bases unmatched to any gene: 5. CDR3 size: 13 residues.

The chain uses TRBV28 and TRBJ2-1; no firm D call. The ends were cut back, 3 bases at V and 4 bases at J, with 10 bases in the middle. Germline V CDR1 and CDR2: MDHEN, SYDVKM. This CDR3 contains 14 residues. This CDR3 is CASSFGPSYNEQFF. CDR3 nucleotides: TGTGCCAGCAGTTTTGGGCCCAGTTACAATGAGCAGTTCTTC.